A selection of T cell receptor beta chains follows, all from one sample in a study of T cell responses to AZD1222 COVID-19 vaccine. Using immunoSEQ multiplex PCR, the repertoire was profiled, and TCRdb retains in-frame clones only, with some absent. This sample has 180,000 or so clones, with around 92% found just once. Material: peripheral blood, obtained 28 days after the second AZD1222 dose. The source of these receptors is an adult who received the AZD1222 COVID-19 vaccine. The CDR3 runs from the conserved cysteine through the conserved F or W. The order of the fields is J gene, clone size, D gene, V gene, CDR3 DNA, CDR3 protein. The D gene is left open where the match is weak. Not every row has a clone size; where given, it reads once, few, many or a size class.

TRBJ2-1 - - TRBV4-2 TGTGCCAGCAGCCGGGCAGGGCTGGTCAATGAGCAGTTCTTC CASSRAGLVNEQFF
TRBJ1-1 few TRBD1 TRBV7-9 TGTGCCAGCAGCCAGGGACAGGGAGTAGAAGCTTTCTTT CASSQGQGVEAFF
TRBJ1-4 - - TRBV27 TGTGCCAGCAGTTTATCGATGGCCGGGGATAGAAGTGAAAAACTGTTTTTT CASSLSMAGDRSEKLFF
TRBJ2-2 once TRBD1 TRBV30 TGTGCCTGGAAGGACAGGGGGCCCGACGCCGGGGAGCTGTTTTTT CAWKDRGPDAGELFF
TRBJ2-1 - - TRBV7-7 TGTGCTAGCAGGGCTAACTACGTATCCTACAATGAGCAGTTCTTC CASRANYVSYNEQFF
TRBJ1-6 - - TRBV2 TGTGCCAGCAGTTGGGTTCAGCGGTATAATTCACCCCTCCACTTT CASSWVQRYNSPLHF
TRBJ1-3 - - TRBV21-1 TGTGCCAGCAGCAAAGATGGCCCAACTGAGAGTGGAAACACCATATATTTT CASSKDGPTESGNTIYF
TRBJ2-1 - - TRBV7-9 TGTGCCAGCAGCTTAGCAGTTCGGTCTAACAGTGAGCAGTTCTTC CASSLAVRSNSEQFF
TRBJ2-7 - TRBD2 TRBV28 TGTGCCAGCAAGGTCGGGAGCGGGAGGGCGTACGAGCAGTACTTC CASKVGSGRAYEQYF
TRBJ1-6 few - TRBV28 TGTGCCAGCAGTTTAGGTCAACAGGTACCCCTCCACTTT CASSLGQQVPLHF
TRBJ2-7 - - TRBV28 TGTGCCACCTTGATCCCTAAGGGGTACTACGAGCAGTACTTC CATLIPKGYYEQYF
TRBJ2-1 - TRBD1 TRBV29-1 TGCTCAGACAGGGGTTCCAATGAGCAGTTCTTC CSDRGSNEQFF
TRBJ1-5 once - TRBV7-8 TGTGCCAGCAGATCGACAGAGTCGCTGAATCAGCCCCAGCATTTT CASRSTESLNQPQHF
TRBJ2-3 - - TRBV5-1 TGCGCCAGCAGCCCGGAAAGGTCCCTCCTGGCAGATACGCAGTATTTT CASSPERSLLADTQYF
TRBJ1-5 - TRBD1 TRBV19 TGTGCCAGTAGTACATGGGACAGGGTCAATCAGCCCCAGCATTTT CASSTWDRVNQPQHF
TRBJ1-3 - - TRBV6-5 TGTGCCGGCAGAGAGGGGGGGGCTGGAAACACCATATATTTT CAGREGGAGNTIYF
TRBJ2-1 - TRBD1 TRBV9 TGTGCCAGCAGCCCACGACAGGGGTCCTACAATGAGCAGTTCTTC CASSPRQGSYNEQFF
TRBJ1-2 - TRBD1 TRBV19 TGTGCCAGTAGCCCGGACAGGGGGGACTATGGCTACACCTTC CASSPDRGDYGYTF
TRBJ2-3 - - TRBV27 TGTGCCAGCAGGGCGGAGAGCGGCACAGATACGCAGTATTTT CASRAESGTDTQYF
TRBJ2-7 - TRBD2 TRBV4-2 TGTGCCAGCAGCCTTCGGGGAGGGATACTTAGCGGGGGTCCCTACGAGCAGTACTTC CASSLRGGILSGGPYEQYF
TRBJ1-4 - - TRBV12-3/TRBV12-4 TGTGCCAGCAGCAGGGGACGCGATGAAAAACTGTTTTTT CASSRGRDEKLFF
TRBJ2-7 once TRBD2 TRBV6-2/TRBV6-3 TGTGCCAGCAGCTCCGAGCGGGGGTTCGACGAGCAGTACTTC CASSSERGFDEQYF
TRBJ1-4 - - TRBV19 TGTGCCAGTAGGCCGGGCAAGCTTATCCAGGCAACTAATGAAAAACTGTTTTTT CASRPGKLIQATNEKLFF
TRBJ2-7 - - TRBV28 TGTGCCAGCAGTTCTGAGTGGGACTGGCAGTACTTC CASSSEWDWQYF
TRBJ2-2 - - TRBV2 TGTGCCAGCAGTGAGGACACCGGGGAGCTGTTTTTT CASSEDTGELFF
TRBJ1-5 - - TRBV27 TGTGCCAGCAGTTACAGGGAGGGCAATCAGCCCCAGCATTTT CASSYREGNQPQHF
TRBJ2-7 - TRBD2 TRBV28 TGTGCCAGCAGTGATGGGGGACTAGCGGCGGGCGAGCAGTACTTC CASSDGGLAAGEQYF
TRBJ1-1 - - TRBV29-1 TGCAGCGTTGAAGATTGGGAAACAAGGGGAGCTTTCTTT CSVEDWETRGAFF
TRBJ1-1 once - TRBV6-5 TGTGCCGGCAGTCCCCGTCGGGGCCCTGAAGCTTTCTTT CAGSPRRGPEAFF
TRBJ1-2 - - TRBV19 TGTGCCAGCTTGGACGCACCCAGGGGCTATGGCTACACCTTC CASLDAPRGYGYTF
TRBJ1-2 - - TRBV9 TGTGCCAGCACCCAGTCAGGGGTAGGAGGCTACACCTTC CASTQSGVGGYTF
TRBJ1-1 - TRBD1 TRBV6-5 TGTGCCAGCACTTACCTCCAGGGGGCTACTGAAGCTTTCTTT CASTYLQGATEAFF
TRBJ2-2 - - TRBV18 TGTGCCAGCTCGCCTGCGGGGACCGGGGAGCTGTTTTTT CASSPAGTGELFF